The next 18 T cell receptor beta chains were all read from a single sample in a study of kidney transplant recipient with SARS-CoV-2 infection. TCRdb itself ran the reads through MiXCR, one entry per CDR3 protein. Among roughly 250,000 distinct CDR3 sequences listed, less than 35% were seen once. Source: a blood sample, taken at baseline and on day 111 from a kidney transplant recipient. These receptors were taken from a male patient in his 30s who had COVID-19 and was a kidney transplant recipient. Some T cells may be supplied by the graft donor.

Concerning this clonotype: Given a much more abundant clone one base away, this may be a read error. J is TRBJ2-5 and V is TRBV18; D not resolved. The CDR3 contains 16 residues. Per the germline V gene, CDR1 is KGHSH and CDR2 is LQKENI. CDR3 residues: CVSSPPSGVVLETQYF. CDR3 nucleotides: TGTGTCAGCTCACCACCGTCCGGCGTGGTCCTGGAGACCCAGTACTTC.

This clonotype appeared a few times. The chain employs TRBV6-5 and TRBJ2-2; 11 nucleotides match TRBD2. Trimming took 2 bases from V and 2 from J; bases not matched to a gene: 1. CDR1 MNHEY and CDR2 SVGAGI come from the germline V gene. The CDR3 covers 16 residues. CDR3 loop: CASSYTSGRNTGELFF. For the CDR3, the DNA is TGTGCCAGCAGTTACACTAGCGGGAGAAACACCGGGGAGCTGTTTTTT.

This clonotype was counted many times. The chain is built from TRBV3-1 and TRBJ1-1, with unresolved D. The V end lost 5 bases, the J end lost 4 bases, and 23 bases lay between the germline ends. This CDR3 spans 17 amino acids. Looked up from germline, CDR1 is LGHDT and CDR2 is YNNKEL (reference sequence). In nucleotides, the CDR3 is TGTGCCAGCAGCGTGAGTCATCCCATTTCAATTCGCACTGAAGCTTTCTTT. Translation: CASSVSHPISIRTEAFF.

This clonotype was detected only a few times. The V and J genes are TRBV8-2 and TRBJ1-2. TRBV8-2 is deemed a pseudogene. The CDR3 length is 16 residues. This chain's CDR3 is CGSNALDSRKTYGYTF. In nucleotides, the CDR3 is TGTGGCAGTAACGCGCTTGATAGCCGAAAGACCTATGGCTACACCTTC.

In its sample, this clonotype was seen a few times. The chain employs TRBV7-9 and TRBJ2-1; 12 nucleotides line up with TRBD2. V shed 5 bases and J 6 bases; nucleotides not matched to a gene: 11. Per germline, CDR1 SEHNR and CDR2 FQNEAQ (reference sequence). The CDR3 is 17 residues long. This CDR3 reads CASSITPGLAGLNEQFF. CDR3 sequence (DNA): TGTGCCAGCAGCATAACACCCGGACTAGCGGGACTCAATGAGCAGTTCTTC.

This clonotype has ten or more counts. The chain has TRBV7-9 and TRBJ2-3, with TRBD2 matching 7 bases. V lost 4 bases, J lost 6 bases, and 10 bases stayed unmatched. The CDR3 spans 15 residues. Germline V gene sequence: CDR1 SEHNR, CDR2 FQNEAQ (reference sequence). The CDR3 DNA reads as TGTGCCAGCAGCTCCTGGGAGGGAGGACGGGATACGCAGTATTTT. This encodes CASSSWEGGRDTQYF.

This clonotype was detected ten times or more. The V gene is TRBV7-3, the J gene TRBJ2-1; D unresolved. V was cut by 5 bases and J by 8 bases, with 13 bases left in between. Germline values: CDR1 SGHTA, CDR2 FQGTGA. This CDR3 has 13 amino acids. CDR3: CASSNNARDEQFF. Written as DNA, the CDR3 is TGTGCCAGCAGCAATAACGCCCGTGATGAGCAGTTCTTC.

In this sample, this clonotype turned up a few times. This may be a read error, as it is one base from a much larger clone. J is TRBJ2-7 and V is TRBV27; 9 positions agree with TRBD1. The length of the CDR3 is 14 residues. Germline trimming cut 7 bases from V and 4 bases from J; bases unmatched to any gene: 8. The V gene's germline CDR1 is MNHEY and CDR2 SMNVEV (reference sequence). The CDR3 DNA reads as TGTGCCAGCACCCGCCGGGACAGGGCGTACGAGCAGTACTTC. It encodes CASTRRDRAYEQYF.

The sample holds a few counts of this clonotype. The chain joins TRBV25-1 to TRBJ1-2; D gene uncertain. The germline gives CDR1 MGHDK, CDR2 SYGVNS. The germline V and J ends were trimmed by 5 bases and 4 bases, with 23 bases remaining between them. The length of the CDR3 is 17 residues. The CDR3 bases are TGTGCCAGCAGTCCCCATTCAGAACTGGGAAAGACCTATGGCTACACCTTC. Encoded protein: CASSPHSELGKTYGYTF.

This clonotype came up many times. This chain uses TRBV10-1 with TRBJ1-5, with D hard to call. Trimming removed 2 bases from V and 3 bases from J, with 5 bases in between. The CDR3 loop spans 13 amino acids. Germline CDR1 is WNHNN and CDR2 is SYGVQD (reference sequence). The chain's CDR3 is CASSETSNQPQHF. Written as DNA, the CDR3 is TGCGCCAGCAGTGAGACCTCCAATCAGCCCCAGCATTTT.

This clonotype occurred many times. The chain links TRBV6-4 to TRBJ1-2; D gene uncertain. Germline assignment: CDR1 MRHNA and CDR2 SNTAGT. This CDR3 region has 17 residues. The germline V and J ends were trimmed by 5 bases and 4 bases, with 23 bases remaining between them. CDR3 sequence (DNA): TGTGCCAGCAGTAGTAAAACCTCACACGGAAAGACCTATGGCTACACCTTC. Translation: CASSSKTSHGKTYGYTF.

The genes are TRBV30 and TRBJ1-2, with D unresolved. The V gene's germline CDR1 is GTSNPN and CDR2 SVGIG (reference sequence). Trimming left V 4 bases short and J 4 bases short, with 22 bases between. CDR3 length equals 16 residues. The CDR3 sequence: CAWIQQRYTKTYGYTF. The CDR3 nucleotides are TGTGCCTGGATCCAGCAGCGTTATACAAAGACCTATGGCTACACCTTC.

Details on this clonotype: This clone may be a read error of a much larger clone one base away. The chain couples TRBV6-5 to TRBJ1-5; 9 nucleotides agree with TRBD1. CDR1 MNHEY and CDR2 SVGAGI come from the germline V gene. CDR3 length: 14 residues. V lost 2 bases, J lost 6 bases, and 2 bases stayed unmatched. The CDR3 DNA reads TGTGCCAGCAGTTACCAGACAGGGGGTCAGCCCCAGCATTTT. It encodes CASSYQTGGQPQHF.

Details on this clonotype: This could be a read error, since a much larger clone is one nucleotide away. J is TRBJ1-2 and V is TRBV7-7; D ambiguous. The germline V and J ends were trimmed by 7 bases and 4 bases, with 25 bases remaining between them. Germline V CDR1 and CDR2: SSHAT, FNYEAQ (reference sequence). The CDR3 has 17 amino acids. This CDR3 is CASNPIRKCRKTYGYTF. The CDR3 nucleotides are TGTGCCAGCAACCCTATCCGTAAGTGCCGAAAGACCTATGGCTACACCTTC.

This clonotype occurred a few times. The chain is built from TRBV29-1 and TRBJ2-1, with 7 bases fitting TRBD2. CDR1 SQVTM and CDR2 ANQGSEA come from the germline V gene. Trimming removed 7 bases from V and 0 bases from J; junction bases left unmatched: 12. CDR3 length: 16 amino acids. In DNA form, the CDR3 reads TGCAGCGCCAAGGGGTTTGGCGGGAGCTCCTACAATGAGCAGTTCTTC. It specifies CSAKGFGGSSYNEQFF.

As to this clonotype: A much larger clonotype is one base distant, so this may be a read error. The rearrangement uses TRBV11-2 and TRBJ2-7; D is unresolved. Germline values: CDR1 SGHAT, CDR2 FQNNGV. The CDR3 covers 14 residues. The CDR3 DNA sequence: TGTGCCAGCAGCCTTCGTCCGGATTCCTACAAGCAGTACTTC. Translated: CASSLRPDSYKQYF.

Comments on this clonotype: This may stem from a read error, because a much larger clone lies one nucleotide away. The rearrangement links TRBV5-1 to TRBJ2-7; D remains ambiguous. Germline CDR1 and CDR2: SGHRS and YFSETQ. The CDR3 has 16 residues. Trimming removed 0 bases at V and 4 bases at J, with 17 bases between. The CDR3 spells CASSLGSRTWGYEQYF. CDR3 coding DNA: TGCGCCAGCAGCTTGGGATCCCGGACCTGGGGTTACGAGCAGTACTTC.

This clonotype was observed at least ten times. The chain recombines TRBV19 with TRBJ1-2; D is uncertain. The V gene lost 5 bases and the J gene lost 4 bases, with 23 bases spanning the gap. CDR3 length equals 17 residues. Germline values: CDR1 LNHDA, CDR2 SQIVND (reference sequence). The CDR3 DNA follows: TGTGCCAGTAGTGACCGAGAGACAAATCGAAAGACCTATGGCTACACCTTC. It codes for CASSDRETNRKTYGYTF.